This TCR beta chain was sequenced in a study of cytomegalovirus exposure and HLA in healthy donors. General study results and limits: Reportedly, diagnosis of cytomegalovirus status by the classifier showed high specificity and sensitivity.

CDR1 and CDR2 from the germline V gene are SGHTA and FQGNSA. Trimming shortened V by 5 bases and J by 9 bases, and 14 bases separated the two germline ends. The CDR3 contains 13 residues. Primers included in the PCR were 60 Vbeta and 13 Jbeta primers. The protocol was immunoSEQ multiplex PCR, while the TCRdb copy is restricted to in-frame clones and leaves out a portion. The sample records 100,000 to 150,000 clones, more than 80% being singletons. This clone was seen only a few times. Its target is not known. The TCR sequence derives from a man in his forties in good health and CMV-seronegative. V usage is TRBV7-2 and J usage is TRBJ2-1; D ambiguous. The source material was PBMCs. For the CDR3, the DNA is TGTGCCAGCAGCACCCTAGTATTGGTTGAGCAGTTCTTC. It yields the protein CASSTLVLVEQFF. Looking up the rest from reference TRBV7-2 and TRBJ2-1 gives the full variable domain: GAGVSQSPSNKVTEKGKDVELRCDPISGHTALYWYRQSLGQGLEFLIYFQGNSAPDKSGLPSDRFSAERTGGSVSTLTIQRTQQEDSAVYLCASSTLVLVEQFFGPGTRLTVL.